Described below is a single TCR beta chain sequence and its context. The antigen it binds to is not known. Within one base of it there is no much larger clone, and no base qualities were kept. For sequencing of the TCRbeta CDR3 region, genomic DNA was extracted from the sorted cells. The immunoSEQ Assay was used for sequencing of TCRbeta CDR3 regions. TCRdb obtained this table from immuneACCESS and retained in-frame rearrangements with V and J assigned. These tables miss some clones; where compared with another copy, unresolved V genes account for less than half of the shortfall, and the remainder is unexplained. The sample profile shows around 37,000 clones; roughly four fifths of them were found once. Less than 25% of the sample is taken by the ten largest. Relative to germline, V is 4 bases shorter and J is 0 bases shorter, with 13 bases between their ends. CDR1 and CDR2 were assigned from the germline V gene as SGHDT and YYEEEE. The CDR3, cysteine through phenylalanine, is 15 amino acids long. Only the CDR3 DNA stays, 45 bases, in frame from base 1.

This sample stems from a study of OX40 agonist ivuxolimab in advanced cancers. Turning to the overall study: Ivuxolimab was an agonistic, fully human IgG2 monoclonal antibody directed against OX40 (CD134), a costimulatory receptor. The paper covers the monotherapy dose-escalation part of the phase I ivuxolimab trial, which included N of about 50 patients. Prior anti-PD-1, anti-PD-L1 or anti-CTLA-4 therapy was permitted, and checkpoint inhibitors had been received by more than 35% of dose-escalation patients. A male proportion of almost 85% and a mean age of around 60 years, ranging from roughly 23 to 79, were recorded for the dose-escalation cohort. The purpose of peripheral TCRbeta sequencing was to test whether ivuxolimab changed TCR sequence diversity and led to clonal T-cell expansion. Partial responses occurred in three dose-escalation patients, of whom one had hepatocellular carcinoma and two had cutaneous melanoma. Intravenous ivuxolimab was administered to patients every 2 weeks at six dose levels: 0.01, 0.1, 0.3, 1.5, 3 and 10 mg/kg. Of the roughly 51 patients in dose escalation, around 19 had hepatocellular carcinoma, about 15 had melanoma, 9 had renal cell carcinoma and 9 had head and neck cancer. What the study reported, not specific to this receptor: Low levels of normalized T-cell clonal expansion were also seen in some patients who did not respond. In the 0.1-3.0 mg/kg groups, partial responders were among the patients with the lowest normalized peripheral clonal expansion, particularly in CD8+ T cells. At doses of 0.1 to 3.0 mg/kg, clonal expansion of both CD4+ and CD8+ T cells in blood was seen between baseline and week 6. The antigen specificity of the clonally expanded peripheral T cells was not determined. After ivuxolimab, CD8+ T cells had more expanded clones than CD4+ T cells on average.

The trial excluded patients who had a history of autoimmune disease or who were on systemic immunosuppression. Peripheral blood for TCR sequencing was collected from all dose cohorts at baseline, on cycle 4 day 1, and on cycle 7 day 1. Samples came from an open-label, multicenter, first-in-human phase I dose-escalation trial of ivuxolimab. Adults with locally advanced or metastatic head and neck squamous cell, hepatocellular, melanoma or renal cell carcinoma were enrolled in the trial. Before TCR sequencing, CD4+ T cells and CD8+ T cells were sorted from peripheral blood as separate populations. The source of this sequence is an adult with an advanced solid tumor such as melanoma, head and neck, liver or kidney cancer. This specimen was CD4+ or CD8+ T cells sorted from blood, taken in a trial of the OX40 agonist ivuxolimab. The sequence links TRBV5-6 to TRBJ1-1; the D gene is perhaps TRBD1, on 6 matching bases. The nucleotide sequence reads as follows: TGTGCCAGCAGCCCACGGACAGCAATGAACACTGAAGCTTTCTTT. Translated, this is CASSPRTAMNTEAFF.